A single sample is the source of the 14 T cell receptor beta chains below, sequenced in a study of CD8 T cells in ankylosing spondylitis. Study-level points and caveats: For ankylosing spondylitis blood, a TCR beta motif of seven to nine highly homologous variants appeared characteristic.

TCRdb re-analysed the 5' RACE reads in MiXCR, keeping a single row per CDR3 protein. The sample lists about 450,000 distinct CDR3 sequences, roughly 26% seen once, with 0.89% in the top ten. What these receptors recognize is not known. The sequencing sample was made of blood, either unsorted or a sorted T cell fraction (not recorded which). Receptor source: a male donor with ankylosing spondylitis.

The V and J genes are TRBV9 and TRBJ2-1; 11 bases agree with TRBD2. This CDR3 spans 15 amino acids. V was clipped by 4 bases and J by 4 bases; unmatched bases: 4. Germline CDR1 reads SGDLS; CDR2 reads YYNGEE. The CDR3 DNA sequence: TGTGCCAGCAGCACCCGACTAGCGGGATACAATGAGCAGTTCTTC. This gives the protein CASSTRLAGYNEQFF.

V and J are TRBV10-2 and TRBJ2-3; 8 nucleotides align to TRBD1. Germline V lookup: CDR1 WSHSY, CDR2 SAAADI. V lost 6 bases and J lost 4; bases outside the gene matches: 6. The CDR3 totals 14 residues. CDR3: CASRGTGRPDTQYF. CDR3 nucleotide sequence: TGCGCCAGCAGGGGGACAGGTCGCCCAGATACGCAGTATTTT.

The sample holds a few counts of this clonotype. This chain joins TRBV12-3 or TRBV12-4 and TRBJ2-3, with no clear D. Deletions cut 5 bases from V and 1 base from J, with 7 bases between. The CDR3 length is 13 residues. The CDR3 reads CASSIRGTDTQYF. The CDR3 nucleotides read TGTGCCAGCAGTATTCGGGGCACAGATACGCAGTATTTT.

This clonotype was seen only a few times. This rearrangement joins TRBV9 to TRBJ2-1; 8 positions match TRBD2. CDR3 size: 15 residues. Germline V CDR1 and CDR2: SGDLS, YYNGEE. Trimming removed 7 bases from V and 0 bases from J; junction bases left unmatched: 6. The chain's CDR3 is CASRRTSSSYNEQFF. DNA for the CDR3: TGTGCCAGCCGACGGACTAGCTCCTCCTACAATGAGCAGTTCTTC.

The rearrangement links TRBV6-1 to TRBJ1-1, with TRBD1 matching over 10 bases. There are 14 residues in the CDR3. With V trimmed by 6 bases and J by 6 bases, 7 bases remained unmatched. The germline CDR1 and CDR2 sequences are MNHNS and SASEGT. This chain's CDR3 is CASRKGTGEAEAFF. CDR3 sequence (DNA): TGTGCCAGCAGGAAAGGGACAGGGGAGGCTGAAGCTTTCTTT.

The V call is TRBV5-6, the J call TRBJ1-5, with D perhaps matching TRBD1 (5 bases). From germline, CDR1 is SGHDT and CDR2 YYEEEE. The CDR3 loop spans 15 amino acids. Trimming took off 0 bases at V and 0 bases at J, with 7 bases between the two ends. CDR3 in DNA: TGTGCCAGCAGCTTGGGCAGGGATAGCAATCAGCCCCAGCATTTT. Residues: CASSLGRDSNQPQHF.

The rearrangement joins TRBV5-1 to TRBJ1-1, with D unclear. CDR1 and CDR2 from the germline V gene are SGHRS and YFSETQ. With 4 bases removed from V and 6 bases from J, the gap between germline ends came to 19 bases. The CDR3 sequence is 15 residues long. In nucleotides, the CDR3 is TGCGCCAGCAGCCCGGCGGAAGGTAGTACGGCTGAAGCTTTCTTT. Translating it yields CASSPAEGSTAEAFF.

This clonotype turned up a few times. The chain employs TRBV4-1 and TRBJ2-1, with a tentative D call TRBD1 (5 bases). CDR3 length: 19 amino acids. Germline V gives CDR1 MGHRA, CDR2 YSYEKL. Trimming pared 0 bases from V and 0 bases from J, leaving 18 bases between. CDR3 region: CASSQDRVRTKGSYNEQFF. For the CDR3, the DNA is TGCGCCAGCAGCCAAGATCGGGTCCGGACAAAGGGCTCCTACAATGAGCAGTTCTTC.

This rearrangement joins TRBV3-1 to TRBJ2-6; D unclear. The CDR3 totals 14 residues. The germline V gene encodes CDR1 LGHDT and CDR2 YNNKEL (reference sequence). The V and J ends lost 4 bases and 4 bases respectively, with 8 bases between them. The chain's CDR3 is CASSPDGGANVLTF. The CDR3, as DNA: TGTGCCAGCAGCCCCGATGGGGGGGCCAACGTCCTGACTTTC.

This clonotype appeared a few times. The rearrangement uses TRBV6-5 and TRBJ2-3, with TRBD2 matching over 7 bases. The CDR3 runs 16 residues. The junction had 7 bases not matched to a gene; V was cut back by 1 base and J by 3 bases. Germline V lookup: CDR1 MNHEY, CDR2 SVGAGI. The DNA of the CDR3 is TGTGCCAGCAGTTACTTGGCGGGAGTAAAGACAGATACGCAGTATTTT. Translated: CASSYLAGVKTDTQYF.

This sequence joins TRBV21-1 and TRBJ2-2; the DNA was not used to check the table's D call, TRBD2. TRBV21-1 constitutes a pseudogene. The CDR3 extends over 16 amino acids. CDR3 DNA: TGTGCCACCCGACCGCGGCGAGGCCCGAACACCGGGGAGCTGTTTTTT. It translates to CATRPRRGPNTGELFF.

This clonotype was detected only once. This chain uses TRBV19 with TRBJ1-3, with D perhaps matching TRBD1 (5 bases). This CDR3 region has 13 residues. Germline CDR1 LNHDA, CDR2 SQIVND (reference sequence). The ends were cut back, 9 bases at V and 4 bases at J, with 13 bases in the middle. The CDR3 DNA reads TGTGCCAGCGGACAATTCGCCGGAAACACCATATATTTT. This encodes CASGQFAGNTIYF.

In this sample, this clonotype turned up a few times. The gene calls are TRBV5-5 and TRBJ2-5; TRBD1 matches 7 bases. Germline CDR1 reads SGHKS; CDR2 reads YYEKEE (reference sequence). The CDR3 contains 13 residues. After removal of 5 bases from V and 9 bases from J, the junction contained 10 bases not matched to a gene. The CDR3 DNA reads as TGTGCCAGCAGGTCGGGACAGCCTTTGGCCCAGTACTTC. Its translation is CASRSGQPLAQYF.

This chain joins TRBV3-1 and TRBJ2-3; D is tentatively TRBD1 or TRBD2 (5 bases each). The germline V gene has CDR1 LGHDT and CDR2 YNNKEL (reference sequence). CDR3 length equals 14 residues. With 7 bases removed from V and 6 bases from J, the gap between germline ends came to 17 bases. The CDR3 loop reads CASNNWDRADTQYF. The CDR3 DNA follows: TGTGCCAGCAATAACTGGGACCGTGCGGATACGCAGTATTTT.